This T cell receptor (beta chain) was retrieved from a study of beta chain features in type 1 diabetes. Every bit of the isolated RNA underwent reverse transcription, so sequencing read expressed TCRB transcripts. Only in-frame clones appear in the TCRdb table, and some are missing; sequencing was by immunoSEQ multiplex PCR. The data hold roughly 610,000 clones, with about 14% observed a single time. The V end lost 0 bases, the J end lost 1 base, and 10 bases lay between the germline ends. Germline V gene data show CDR1 as LNHNV and CDR2 as YYDKDF (reference sequence). The CDR3 length is 15 residues. Overall study results and limits: Insertions at VDJ junctions were less frequent in type 1 diabetes patients. These patients also deleted more nucleotides at the same junctions. In every one of the four CD4+ subsets, TCRB CDR3s were moderately but significantly shorter in Type 1 diabetes patients.

This clone was recorded a few times. Its antigen is not identified. The V call is TRBV15, the J call TRBJ2-7; D is unclear. The sequence was obtained from a man aged 18 to 35 in good health. The source material was naive CD4+ T cells from blood. In DNA, the CDR3 is TGTGCCACCAGCAGAGACCAGCAGACGTCCTACGAGCAGTACTTC. Its translation: CATSRDQQTSYEQYF.